These 3 T cell receptor beta chains originate from one sample sequenced in a study of T cell responses to AZD1222 COVID-19 vaccine. Sequenced by immunoSEQ multiplex PCR; TCRdb stores in-frame clones only, minus some. Among 150,000 to 200,000 clones, roughly 91% were seen once, and the ten largest hold about 1%. The source was peripheral blood, collected 28 days after the second dose of the MenACWY control vaccine. Source of these receptors: an adult who received the MenACWY meningococcal vaccine as a control.

The J gene is TRBJ2-1, the V gene TRBV4-1; the match to TRBD1 covers 7 bases. V lost 4 bases to trimming and J lost 6 bases; unmatched junction nucleotides: 9. Looked up from germline, CDR1 is MGHRA and CDR2 is YSYEKL. CDR3 length: 15 amino acids. CDR3 amino acids: CASSPQTGPLNEQFF. CDR3 in DNA: TGCGCCAGCAGCCCACAGACAGGGCCCCTCAATGAGCAGTTCTTC.

This clone was seen just once. This chain joins TRBV4-2 and TRBJ1-2; no clear D. The CDR3 spans 15 residues. V lost 0 bases to trimming and J lost 8 bases, with 16 bases between them. Per germline, CDR1 LGHNA and CDR2 YNFKEQ. CDR3: CASSQDTITGSGYTF. CDR3 coding DNA: TGTGCCAGCAGCCAAGATACGATTACGGGGTCCGGCTACACCTTC.

This chain joins TRBV7-9 and TRBJ1-4; D remains unclear. This CDR3 is 14 amino acids long. V shed 5 bases and J shed 2 bases, with 9 bases lying between them. CDR1 is SEHNR and CDR2 is FQNEAQ in the germline V gene (reference sequence). The CDR3 nucleotides read TGTGCCAGCAGCAAGGGCCCGACTAATGAAAAACTGTTTTTT. Protein: CASSKGPTNEKLFF.